This TCR beta chain was identified during a study of cytomegalovirus exposure and HLA in healthy donors. Germline V gene data show CDR1 as SGHVS and CDR2 as FQNEAQ. With 6 bases removed from V and 0 bases from J, the gap between germline ends came to 9 bases. The CDR3 is 14 residues long. PCR primers comprised 60 Vbeta and 13 Jbeta primers. The table came from immunoSEQ multiplex PCR; TCRdb's copy has only in-frame clones and leaves some out. The sample yields about 160,000 clones, less than 85% seen once. The sample was PBMCs. This chain connects TRBV7-8 to TRBJ1-5; no clear D gene. This TCR came from a boy aged 2 to 9 in good health and CMV-seronegative. This CDR3 reads CASSSPYSNQPQHF. CDR3 coding DNA: TGTGCCAGCAGTTCGCCCTATAGCAATCAGCCCCAGCATTTT.